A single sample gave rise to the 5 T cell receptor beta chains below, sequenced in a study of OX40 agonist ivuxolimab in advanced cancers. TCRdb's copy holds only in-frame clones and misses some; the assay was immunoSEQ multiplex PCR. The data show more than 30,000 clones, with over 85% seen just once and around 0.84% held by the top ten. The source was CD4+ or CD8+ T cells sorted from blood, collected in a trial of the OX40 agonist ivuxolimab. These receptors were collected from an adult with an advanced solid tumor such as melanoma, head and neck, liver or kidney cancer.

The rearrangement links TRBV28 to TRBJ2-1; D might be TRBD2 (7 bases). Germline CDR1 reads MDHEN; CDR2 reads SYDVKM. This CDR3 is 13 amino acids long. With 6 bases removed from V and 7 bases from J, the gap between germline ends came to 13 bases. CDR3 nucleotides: TGTGCCAGCAGCCTAGGGGGGGAGAATGAGCAGTTCTTC. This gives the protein CASSLGGENEQFF.

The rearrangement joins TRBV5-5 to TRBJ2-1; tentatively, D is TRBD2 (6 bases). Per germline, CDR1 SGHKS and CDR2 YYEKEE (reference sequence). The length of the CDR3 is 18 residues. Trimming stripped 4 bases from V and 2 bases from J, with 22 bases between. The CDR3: CASSDPHGTPFTYNEQFF. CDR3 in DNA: TGTGCCAGCAGCGACCCGCACGGGACTCCTTTTACCTACAATGAGCAGTTCTTC.

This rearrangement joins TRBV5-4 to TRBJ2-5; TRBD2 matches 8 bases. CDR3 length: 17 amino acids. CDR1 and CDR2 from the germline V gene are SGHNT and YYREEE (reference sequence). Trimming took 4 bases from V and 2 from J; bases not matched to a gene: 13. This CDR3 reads CASSPEETSAEQETQYF. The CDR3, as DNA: TGTGCCAGCAGCCCCGAAGAGACTAGCGCTGAACAAGAGACCCAGTACTTC.

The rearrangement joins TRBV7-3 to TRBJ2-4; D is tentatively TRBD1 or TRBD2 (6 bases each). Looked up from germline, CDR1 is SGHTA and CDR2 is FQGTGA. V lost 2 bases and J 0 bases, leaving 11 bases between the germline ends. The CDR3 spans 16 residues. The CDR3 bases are TGTGCCAGCAGCTTAGAGGGGGGAGCAGCCAAAAACATTCAGTACTTC. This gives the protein CASSLEGGAAKNIQYF.

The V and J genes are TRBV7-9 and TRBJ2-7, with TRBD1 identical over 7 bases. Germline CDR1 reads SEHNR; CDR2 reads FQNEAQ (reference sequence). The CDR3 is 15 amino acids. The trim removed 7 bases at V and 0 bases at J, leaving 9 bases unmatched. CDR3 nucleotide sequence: TGTGCCAGCAACGTACAGGGGCCAAGCTCCTACGAGCAGTACTTC. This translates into CASNVQGPSSYEQYF.